The clone carrying this TCR beta chain has more than one count but fewer than ten. This sample was taken from a study of regulatory T cells in long-lasting Graves disease. Study at large: Graves' patients, diagnosed recently, had received antithyroid drugs under 3 months.

Time point meaning: newly diagnosed GD, antithyroid drugs for less than 3 months. RNA extracted from PBMCs served as the sequencing template. Researchers made TCR beta libraries by using iRepertoire HTBI primers and running Arm-PCR on CDR3 regions. Each CDR3 protein is one row after TCRdb ran MiXCR on the multiplex PCR reads. This sample carries hundreds of thousands of distinct CDR3 sequences, approximately 13% of them seen once, and the ten largest clones take roughly a tenth. Per the germline V gene, CDR1 is SGHDT and CDR2 is YYEEEE. Trimming left V 1 base short and J 2 bases short, with 9 bases between. This CDR3 region has 14 residues. These data also featured in a second study, about T cells in Graves' hyperthyroidism and ophthalmopathy.

The chain employs TRBV5-6 and TRBJ1-1; no clear D gene. The receptor's source is a man aged 25-40 years with Graves disease. This sample comprised peripheral blood mononuclear cells (PBMCs), obtained at new diagnosis, from a patient treated with antithyroid drugs. The CDR3 region has the DNA TGTGCCAGCAGCTTGTTTACCCGTAACACTGAAGCTTTCTTT. Residues: CASSLFTRNTEAFF.